This is a list of T cell receptor beta chains from one sample in a study of CD8+ T cells in alopecia areata. Only in-frame clones appear in the TCRdb table, and some are missing; sequencing was by immunoSEQ multiplex PCR. The table has a few hundred thousand clones, under 60% seen once; the top ten hold around 1.5%. This material consisted of CD4+ T cells sorted from blood, taken at week 4, from a patient treated with tofacitinib. The receptors here all came from a human donor with alopecia areata. CDR3s include the opening cysteine and the closing phenylalanine or tryptophan. D genes are given only for firm matches. A row's size may be missing; if present it is once, few, many or a size class.

d_call j_call clone_size v_call cdr3_nt cdr3_aa
NA TRBJ2-3 few TRBV20-1 TGCAGTGCCCCCTACCCAGATACGCAGTATTTT CSAPYPDTQYF
TRBD1 TRBJ2-5 NA TRBV5-6 TGTGCCAGCAGCTCCGGGGCCAGGGGGGAGACCCAGTACTTC CASSSGARGETQYF
NA TRBJ2-7 NA TRBV27 TGTGCCAGCAGTTTTAGAGGCACTACCTACGAGCAGTACTTC CASSFRGTTYEQYF
NA TRBJ1-1 NA TRBV18 TGTGCCAGCTCACCGAGGGACAAGGTAGGGACTGAAGCTTTCTTT CASSPRDKVGTEAFF
TRBD1 TRBJ1-1 NA TRBV5-1 TGCGCCAGCAGTATAACAGGGGTGACGGAAGCTTTCTTT CASSITGVTEAFF
NA TRBJ1-1 NA TRBV29-1 TGCAGCGTTGTGGGTGATACAGTTGGGGCTTTCTTT CSVVGDTVGAFF
NA TRBJ2-1 NA TRBV7-9 TGTGCCAGCAGCGAACCGGGATCTGGGAGTGAGCAGTTCTTC CASSEPGSGSEQFF
NA TRBJ2-1 NA TRBV6-5 TGTGCCAGCAGTGGGGGAGGTGAGCAGTTCTTC CASSGGGEQFF
NA TRBJ1-2 NA TRBV15 TGTGCCACCAGCAGAGATGGCGGCAGGGGACTGGATGGCTACACCTTC CATSRDGGRGLDGYTF
NA TRBJ2-3 few TRBV9 TGTGCCAGCAGCGTAGACACGGGGGACCCAACAGATACGCAGTATTTT CASSVDTGDPTDTQYF
NA TRBJ2-3 NA TRBV19 TGTGCCAGTAGTCTTACGGGGAGCACAGATACGCAGTATTTT CASSLTGSTDTQYF
NA TRBJ2-2 NA TRBV6-5 TGTGCCAGCAGGGCGTTAGCCGCGGAGCTGTTTTTT CASRALAAELFF
NA TRBJ1-4 NA TRBV5-1 TGCGCCAGCAGCTTGGGGGGACACACAACTAATGAAAAACTGTTTTTT CASSLGGHTTNEKLFF
NA TRBJ2-1 NA TRBV30 TGTGCCTGGAAAGCGATCCTGTCCTATGAGCAGTTCTTC CAWKAILSYEQFF
NA TRBJ1-1 NA TRBV29-1 TGCAGCGTTAGGGTCGGCGGCGGAGAGGACACTGAAGCTTTCTTT CSVRVGGGEDTEAFF
NA TRBJ1-1 NA TRBV15 TGTGCCACCAGCAGAGAAAAGGGTTTCACTGAAGCTTTCTTT CATSREKGFTEAFF
NA TRBJ2-7 once TRBV5-1 TGCGCCAGCAGCTTGGAAGCTATCAGATCGACGTGGCAGTACTTC CASSLEAIRSTWQYF
TRBD2 TRBJ2-1 NA TRBV15 TGTGCCACCAGTTTTCAGCGGGGGGGCCTTGGTGAGCAGTTCTTC CATSFQRGGLGEQFF
NA TRBJ2-3 NA TRBV6-5 TGTGCCAGCAGTTATTTGGTTAGCACAGATACGCAGTATTTT CASSYLVSTDTQYF
NA TRBJ1-1 NA TRBV25-1 TGTGCCAGCAGTTTGCTGGGGGCCACTGAAGCTTTCTTT CASSLLGATEAFF
TRBD2 TRBJ2-3 NA TRBV6-4 TGTGCCAGCAGTGACTCGAGCGGGGGGGCCTCAGATACGCAGTATTTT CASSDSSGGASDTQYF
NA TRBJ1-1 NA TRBV29-1 TGCAGCGTTGCGACAGGTGCCAACACTGAAGCTTTCTTT CSVATGANTEAFF
TRBD2 TRBJ2-5 few TRBV7-6 TGTGCCAGCAGCTCGAAGCTAGCGGTGCAAGAGACCCAGTACTTC CASSSKLAVQETQYF
NA TRBJ2-2 NA TRBV19 TGTGCCAGTAGGAAGGATTCTGGGGAGCTGTTTTTT CASRKDSGELFF
TRBD2 TRBJ2-5 NA TRBV4-3 TGCGCCAGCAGTCGCGGGGGAGGGTCGGAGACCCAGTACTTC CASSRGGGSETQYF
NA TRBJ1-2 few TRBV25-1 TGTGCCAGCAGTGCCCGGGGCTACTATGGCTACACCTTC CASSARGYYGYTF
NA TRBJ1-6 few TRBV28 TGTGCCAGCAAGGCAGTCCCAGGGGTAGGTTCACCCCTCCACTTT CASKAVPGVGSPLHF
NA TRBJ2-1 NA TRBV29-1 TGCAGCGTTCAGACAGTGTCCTACAATGAGCAGTTCTTC CSVQTVSYNEQFF
TRBD1 TRBJ1-2 NA TRBV29-1 TGCAGCGTTGAAGGTGGAGCAGGGGGCCTTGGCTACACCTTC CSVEGGAGGLGYTF
TRBD2 TRBJ2-3 NA TRBV7-2 TGTGCCAGCAGGCCTTCCCCCCTTTCCGGGACTAGGGTTACAGATACGCAGTATTTT CASRPSPLSGTRVTDTQYF
TRBD2 TRBJ2-2 NA TRBV11-3 TGTGCCAGCAGCTTAGGCGGACTAGCGGGGGGTAACACCGGGGAGCTGTTTTTT CASSLGGLAGGNTGELFF
TRBD1 TRBJ1-6 NA TRBV6-5 TGTGCCAGCAGTTTTGGGGACAGAAATTCACCCCTCCACTTT CASSFGDRNSPLHF
NA TRBJ1-1 NA TRBV7-2 TGTGCCAGCAGCCTACAGGGGAACACTGAAGCTTTCTTT CASSLQGNTEAFF
NA TRBJ2-7 NA TRBV7-2 TGTGCCAGCAGTGTGGGGTACGGCTACGAGCAGTACTTC CASSVGYGYEQYF
NA TRBJ2-7 NA TRBV2 TGTGCCAGCAAATTGGTCTCCTACGAGCAGTACTTC CASKLVSYEQYF
TRBD2 TRBJ2-3 NA TRBV28 TGTGCCAGCAGTTCAAGCGGGGGGGCCTCGGATACGCAGTATTTT CASSSSGGASDTQYF
TRBD1 TRBJ1-2 few TRBV25-1 TGTGCCAGCTCCTTGGAGGGAGGCAGGGGGGTTGGAGGCTACACCTTC CASSLEGGRGVGGYTF
NA TRBJ1-1 once TRBV4-1 TGCGCCAGCAGCCAAGAAATGGATTACACTGAAGCTTTCTTT CASSQEMDYTEAFF
NA TRBJ1-2 NA TRBV29-1 TGCAGCGTCCAACCTCGGCGGGGACTCCACTATGGCTACACCTTC CSVQPRRGLHYGYTF
NA TRBJ1-4 NA TRBV4-3 TGCGCCAGCAGCCAAGATCTGGGGCTTAATGAAAAACTGTTTTTT CASSQDLGLNEKLFF
NA TRBJ2-5 NA TRBV9 TGTGCCAGCAGCGTAGGGGGATCAGAGACCCAGTACTTC CASSVGGSETQYF
NA TRBJ2-5 NA TRBV20-1 TGCAGTGCTGGCCAAGAGACCCAGTACTTC CSAGQETQYF
NA TRBJ2-3 NA TRBV7-2 TGTGCCAGCAGCTCGACCTTAGATACGCAGTATTTT CASSSTLDTQYF